This T cell receptor beta chain was profiled in a study of technical replicates of blood from a few donors (dated by TCRdb to about 2017). The CDR3 measures 15 amino acids from cysteine to phenylalanine. The sequence is cut down to CDR3 DNA, 45 bases in frame from base 1. Relative to germline, V is 3 bases shorter and J is 1 base shorter, with 12 bases between their ends. The germline V gene gives CDR1 as MNHEY and CDR2 as SVGAGI. The library relied on the immunoSEQ multiplex PCR assay. In its TCRdb copy, this immuneACCESS table keeps in-frame sequences only and misses some clones. Where compared with another copy, unresolved V genes explain less than half of these, and the others have no known cause. The sample table records about 13,000 clones; roughly 77% of these occur just once. The ten biggest clones cover about 12% of the sample. About this clone itself: The antigen this receptor binds is unknown. Base qualities are missing; no much larger clone stands one base away.

This TCR derives from a human donor in good health. Sequenced: PBMCs. The sequence links TRBV6-5 to TRBJ1-1; a tentative D match to TRBD1 spans 6 bases. The DNA is as follows: TGTGCCAGCAGTTATCAACAGGGTACGAACACTGAAGCTTTCTTT. Its amino acids are CASSYQQGTNTEAFF.